The clone carrying this TCR beta chain was counted once. What it binds is not known. These data are taken from a study of STAT5B mutations in CD4+ large granular lymphocyte leukemia. Study details: Healthy donors showed HLA-associated enrichment of the CDR3 'QG' motif.

How the authors handled the data: A productive frequency of 2.59 x 10-5 was the lowest detectable. Libraries were prepared by immunoSEQ multiplex PCR; TCRdb keeps only in-frame clonotypes and omits some of them. For V, J and clone size, that table is used; D and trimming come from the DNA. The data hold some 38,000 clones, with approximately 85% observed a single time. Study findings and constraints: Main leukemic clonotypes were patient-specific, but around 25% appeared at low frequency elsewhere. Higher CD4+ than CD8+ T-LGLL clonality might reflect small sample size.

The germline V gene encodes CDR1 LNHDA and CDR2 SQIVND (reference sequence). The CDR3 loop spans 15 amino acids. V dropped 6 bases and J dropped 5; count of bases not matched to a gene: 7. The source of this sequence is a human donor in good health. The chain has TRBV19 and TRBJ2-2, with TRBD1 identical over 9 bases. Input material: CD4+ T cells from blood buffy coats. In DNA form, the CDR3 reads TGTGCCAGTAGACGGCCGGGACAGGGAACCGGGGAGCTGTTTTTT. Translation gives CASRRPGQGTGELFF.